Sequencing of this T cell receptor (beta chain) was carried out in a study of OX40 agonist ivuxolimab in advanced cancers. Study-wide findings and caveats: Mean expanded clone counts were higher in CD8+ than CD4+ T cells. Some of the lowest clonal expansion was seen in partial responders at 0.1-3.0 mg/kg.

The CDR3 has 15 amino acids. Germline CDR1 SGHNT, CDR2 YYREEE (reference sequence). V was pared by 0 bases and J by 1 base, with 10 bases between. Details on this clone: Its antigen is not identified.

Measured with immunoSEQ multiplex PCR; TCRdb has only the in-frame clones, and not every one. In the table there are 84,000 or so clones, roughly 84% of which are singletons. This receptor was identified in an adult with an advanced solid tumor such as melanoma, head and neck, liver or kidney cancer. Source: CD4+ or CD8+ T cells sorted from blood, taken in a trial of the OX40 agonist ivuxolimab. The chain recombines TRBV5-4 with TRBJ1-1; D call uncertain. CDR3 nucleotide sequence: TGTGCCAGCAGCTTGGCCAAATCGGGGAACACTGAAGCTTTCTTT. Its protein product is CASSLAKSGNTEAFF.